This TCR beta chain was captured by sequencing in a study of T cells in Graves' hyperthyroidism and ophthalmopathy (dated by TCRdb to the late 2010s). Context from the whole study: Peripheral blood samples were taken at initial diagnosis, before any treatment was given. To identify TCR V-J signatures that set the groups apart, the researchers used a discovery cohort of 100 or so patients, made up of about 44 with Graves' ophthalmopathy and 57 with stable Graves' hyperthyroidism. Prospective prediction of ophthalmopathy was tested in an independent validation cohort of some 20 hyperthyroidism patients and 17 patients who later progressed to ophthalmopathy. The 85 to 100 discovery patients were randomly split 7:3 into training and test sets. In six Graves' hyperthyroidism patients, the study also compared T-cell repertoires from thyroid tissue with T-cell repertoires from blood. After blood sampling, hyperthyroidism patients were treated with methimazole at a starting dose of 30 mg daily, and ophthalmopathy patients were treated with high-dose intravenous methylprednisolone. TCR Vbeta CDR3 sequencing of 135 peripheral blood samples (around 45 ophthalmopathy, 75 or so hyperthyroidism and roughly 17 progressor patients) is reported in the paper. The paper's findings and limits, for the study overall: Most expanded thyroid clonotypes (frequency above 0.001) were also found in blood, which suggests that blood repertoires may mirror thyroid immune responses. In cross-validation, a model built on a 13 V-J signature told ophthalmopathy apart from stable hyperthyroidism with approximately 91% sensitivity and roughly 81% specificity, and in testing the same model reached 80%/75%. No statistical method was used to set the sample size in advance, and investigators knew the group allocation. In validation, the model predicted progression to ophthalmopathy a median of around six months before onset, with about 67% sensitivity and roughly 77% specificity.

Amplification of TCR beta CDR3 regions was carried out from RNA transcripts. For the first round of RT-PCR on the TCR CDR3, the HTBI primer set was used together with the Qiagen OneStep RT-PCR kit. Libraries were constructed in a second round of multiplex PCR, after which size selection and purification were performed. Paired-end sequencing of the libraries was performed with 100 bp reads on an Illumina HiSeq2000. The original pipeline was this. SOAPnuke was used to process the raw data, throwing out any read that contained adapters or uncalled bases, had a mean Phred below 15, or lacked an exact constant-primer or identifier match. COPE v1.2.5 was used to merge the high-quality paired reads, and each unique nucleotide sequence was defined as a clonotype. MiTCR v1.1 was used to align the clonotypes against IMGT TRBV, TRBD and TRBJ reference segments. The analysis included only V-J combinations with a frequency above 0.0001, which together covered roughly 99% of the repertoires. The TCS score was defined as F50 (clonal expansion) divided by E x V (chaos), with BLOSUM62-based TCRdist calculated between CDR3 peptides within each V-J. Welch's t-statistics and random forest reduced several hundred V-J features to about 12, which were used in a naive Bayes classifier (R e1071). TCRdb trimmed the raw reads at Q25, called clones with MiXCR and kept productive beta chains. When rows share a CDR3 protein, they turn into one entry using the most common DNA and genes. TCRdb, rather than the study authors, made the V and J calls. This sample holds fewer than 600,000 distinct CDR3 sequences; 14% were observed only once. The top ten hold around a sixth of the sample.

This clonotype showed up just a few times. This clone's antigen is unknown. No qualities accompany the bases; no much larger clone lies one base away. Graves' hyperthyroidism was defined as stable when no progression to ophthalmopathy occurred over 18 months of follow-up. Hyperthyroidism patients were newly diagnosed, had a disease duration of under 2 months, and were aged 18 to 65 years. Patients with uncontrolled infections, other autoimmune diseases, pregnancy or lactation were excluded. Diagnoses relied on clinical symptoms, serum thyroxine and TRAb, thyroid ultrasound and orbital computed tomography. PBMCs were isolated from roughly 10 ml of fresh peripheral blood by Ficoll-Paque density gradient centrifugation. Total RNA was extracted with Trizol reagent, and quality was checked on an Agilent 2100 Bioanalyzer. The trim is 8 bases for V and 4 bases for J, with a gap of 16 bases between the germline ends. The germline V gene supplies CDR1 MGHDK and CDR2 SYGVNS. From the cysteine up to the phenylalanine, the CDR3 has a length of 14 residues. Only the CDR3 region is kept as DNA, spanning 42 bases read in frame from base 1.

What was sequenced was blood. The clonotype was recovered from a woman younger than 30 with Graves' hyperthyroidism. The sequence joins TRBV25-1 to TRBJ2-3; no D gene call is confident. The CDR3 protein is CASGTLGASDTQYF. The sequenced DNA is TGTGCCAGCGGTACCCTCGGCGCCTCAGATACGCAGTATTTT.